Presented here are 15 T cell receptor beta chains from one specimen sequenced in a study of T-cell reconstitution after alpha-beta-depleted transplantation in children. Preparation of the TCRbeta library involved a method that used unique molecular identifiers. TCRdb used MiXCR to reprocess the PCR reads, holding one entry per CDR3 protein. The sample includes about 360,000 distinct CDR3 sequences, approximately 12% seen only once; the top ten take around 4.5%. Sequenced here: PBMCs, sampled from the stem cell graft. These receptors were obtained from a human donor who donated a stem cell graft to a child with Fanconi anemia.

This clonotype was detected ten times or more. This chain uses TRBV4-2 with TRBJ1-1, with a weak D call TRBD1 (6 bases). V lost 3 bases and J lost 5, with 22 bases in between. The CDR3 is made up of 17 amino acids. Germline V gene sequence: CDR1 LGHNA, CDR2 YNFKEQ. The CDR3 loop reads CASSQGTQGQRGTEAFF. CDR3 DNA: TGTGCCAGCAGCCAGGGTACCCAGGGGCAGAGGGGTACTGAAGCTTTCTTT.

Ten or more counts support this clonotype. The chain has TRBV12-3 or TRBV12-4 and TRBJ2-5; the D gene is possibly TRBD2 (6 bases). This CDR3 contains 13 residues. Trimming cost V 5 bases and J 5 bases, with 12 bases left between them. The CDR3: CASSGGRRETQYF. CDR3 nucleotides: TGTGCCAGCAGTGGTGGGAGGCGGGAGACCCAGTACTTC.

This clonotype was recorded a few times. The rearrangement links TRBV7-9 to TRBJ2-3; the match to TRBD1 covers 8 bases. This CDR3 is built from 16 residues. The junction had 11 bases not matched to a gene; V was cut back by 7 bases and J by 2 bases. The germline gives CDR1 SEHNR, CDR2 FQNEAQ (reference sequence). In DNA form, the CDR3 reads TGTGCCAGCACCCCTTTCCAGGGGGCCGTCACAGATACGCAGTATTTT. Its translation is CASTPFQGAVTDTQYF.

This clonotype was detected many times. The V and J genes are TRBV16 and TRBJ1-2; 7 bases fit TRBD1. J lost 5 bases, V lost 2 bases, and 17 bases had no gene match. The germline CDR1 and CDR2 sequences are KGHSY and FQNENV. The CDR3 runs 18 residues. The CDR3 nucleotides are TGTGCCAGCAGCCAAAATCTGCGACAGGGAAAGGGGCAATATGGCTACACCTTC. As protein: CASSQNLRQGKGQYGYTF.

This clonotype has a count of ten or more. CDR3 sequence (DNA): TGCAGTGCTAGGGAACGGTTTTTAAACAATGAGCAGTTCTTC. Protein sequence: CSARERFLNNEQFF. V usage is TRBV20-1 and J usage is TRBJ2-1, with unresolved D. V was shortened by 3 bases and J by 5 bases, with 14 bases between the two germline ends. In germline, CDR1 is DFQATT, CDR2 SNEGSKA (reference sequence). The CDR3 covers 14 residues.

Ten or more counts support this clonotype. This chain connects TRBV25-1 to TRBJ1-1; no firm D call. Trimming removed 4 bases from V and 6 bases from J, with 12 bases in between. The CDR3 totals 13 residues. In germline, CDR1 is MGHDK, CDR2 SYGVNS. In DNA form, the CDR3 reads TGTGCCAGCAGTGCGCCCCAACGGGCTGAAGCTTTCTTT. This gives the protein CASSAPQRAEAFF.

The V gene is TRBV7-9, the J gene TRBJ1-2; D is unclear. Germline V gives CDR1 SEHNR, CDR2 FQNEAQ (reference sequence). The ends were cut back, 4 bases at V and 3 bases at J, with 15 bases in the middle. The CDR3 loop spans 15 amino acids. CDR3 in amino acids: CASSSPPARDYGYTF. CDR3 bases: TGTGCCAGCAGCTCCCCCCCAGCAAGAGACTATGGCTACACCTTC.

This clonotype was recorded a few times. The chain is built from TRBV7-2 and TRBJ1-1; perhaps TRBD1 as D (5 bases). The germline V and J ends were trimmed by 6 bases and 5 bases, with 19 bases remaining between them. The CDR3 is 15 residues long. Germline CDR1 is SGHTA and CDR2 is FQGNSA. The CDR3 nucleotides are TGTGCCAGCAGTCCCAAGGGGCTTGGGGGGACTGAAGCTTTCTTT. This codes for CASSPKGLGGTEAFF.

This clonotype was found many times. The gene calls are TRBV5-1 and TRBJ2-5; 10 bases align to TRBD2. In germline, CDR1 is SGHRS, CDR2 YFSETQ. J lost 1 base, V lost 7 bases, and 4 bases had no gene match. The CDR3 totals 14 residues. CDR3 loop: CASRRTSGQETQYF. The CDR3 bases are TGCGCCAGCCGGAGGACTAGCGGCCAAGAGACCCAGTACTTC.

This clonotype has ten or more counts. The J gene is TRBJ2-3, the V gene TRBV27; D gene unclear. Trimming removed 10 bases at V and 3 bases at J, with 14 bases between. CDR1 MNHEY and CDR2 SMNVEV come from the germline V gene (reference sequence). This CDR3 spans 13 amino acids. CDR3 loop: CATRPLGTDTQYF. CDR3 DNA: TGTGCCACCCGACCTCTGGGAACAGATACGCAGTATTTT.

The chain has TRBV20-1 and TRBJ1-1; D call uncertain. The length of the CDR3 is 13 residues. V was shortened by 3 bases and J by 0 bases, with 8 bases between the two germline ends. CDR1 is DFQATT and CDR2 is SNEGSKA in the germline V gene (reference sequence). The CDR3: CSASDMLNTEAFF. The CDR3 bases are TGCAGTGCTAGCGACATGCTGAACACTGAAGCTTTCTTT.

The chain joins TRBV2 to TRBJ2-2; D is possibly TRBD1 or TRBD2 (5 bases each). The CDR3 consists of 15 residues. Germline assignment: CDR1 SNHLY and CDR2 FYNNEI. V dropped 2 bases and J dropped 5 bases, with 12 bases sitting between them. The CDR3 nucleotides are TGTGCCAGCAGTGAATTGGGGACGATAACCGGGGAGCTGTTTTTT. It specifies CASSELGTITGELFF.

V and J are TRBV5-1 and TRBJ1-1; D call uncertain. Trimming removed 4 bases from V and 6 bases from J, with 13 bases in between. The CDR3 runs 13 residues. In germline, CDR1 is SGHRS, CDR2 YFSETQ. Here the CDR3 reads CASSLRAASEAFF. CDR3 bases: TGCGCCAGCAGCCTAAGGGCAGCCTCTGAAGCTTTCTTT. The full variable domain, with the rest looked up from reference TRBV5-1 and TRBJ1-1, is KAGVTQTPRYLIKTRGQQVTLSCSPISGHRSVSWYQQTPGQGLQFLFEYFSETQRNKGNFPGRFSGRQFSNSRSEMNVSTLELGDSALYLCASSLRAASEAFFGQGTRLTVV.

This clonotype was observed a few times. CDR3: CASSLGGTVNTEAFF. CDR3 nucleotide sequence: TGCGCCAGCAGCTTGGGTGGGACAGTGAACACTGAAGCTTTCTTT. The rearrangement uses TRBV5-1 and TRBJ1-1, with 7 bases aligning to TRBD1. V lost 0 bases and J lost 0; bases outside the gene matches: 2. The germline gives CDR1 SGHRS, CDR2 YFSETQ. The length of the CDR3 is 15 residues.

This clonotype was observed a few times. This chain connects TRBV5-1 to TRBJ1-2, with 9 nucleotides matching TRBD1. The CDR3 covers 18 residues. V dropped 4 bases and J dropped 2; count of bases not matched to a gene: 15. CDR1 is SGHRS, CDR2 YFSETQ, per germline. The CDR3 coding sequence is TGCGCCAGCAGCGCCACGGTCGTCGGGACAGGGTCAAACTATGGCTACACCTTC. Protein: CASSATVVGTGSNYGYTF.